Listed below are T cell receptor beta chains from one sample, sequenced in a study of shared clonotypes between healthy human individuals. Repertoires were generated with immunoSEQ multiplex PCR, while TCRdb's copy carries only in-frame clones and drops some. Seen here are roughly 110,000 clones, approximately 70% observed once, and the top ten hold just under 25%. Sample: memory CD8+ T cells sorted from blood. These receptors were collected from a young woman in good health. Both conserved end residues are part of each CDR3. Each record gives: V gene, J gene, clone size, D gene, CDR3 DNA, CDR3 protein. A D gene is named only where the DNA matches it firmly. Clone size is not always given. Where it is, it says once, few, many or a class for expanded clones.

>TRBV6-5|TRBJ2-2|many|-
TGTGCCAGCAGTTACCCCAGGGGAGGCGGGGAGCTGTTTTTT
CASSYPRGGGELFF
>TRBV20-1|TRBJ2-7|-|-
TGCAGTGTCCTTCCGGGACAAGGGCAGTACTTC
CSVLPGQGQYF
>TRBV6-5|TRBJ2-7|-|TRBD1
TGTGCCAGCCAAACCGGGACAGGCTCCTACGAGCAGTACTTC
CASQTGTGSYEQYF
>TRBV18|TRBJ2-7|-|-
TGTGCCAGCTCCGTAGTTCGCCACGAGCAGTACTTC
CASSVVRHEQYF
>TRBV7-2|TRBJ2-7|-|TRBD2
TGTGCCAGCAGCTCAAGGGGGACTAGGAGCTACGAGCAGTACTTC
CASSSRGTRSYEQYF
>TRBV27|TRBJ2-1|-|TRBD2
TGTGCCAGCAGTTTAGTGGGAACTAGCGTGTCGAATGAGCAGTTCTTC
CASSLVGTSVSNEQFF
>TRBV6-5|TRBJ1-3|many|-
TGTGCCAGCAGTTACTCGATCGAGGGAAACACCATATATTTT
CASSYSIEGNTIYF
>TRBV27|TRBJ1-1|-|-
TGTGCCAGCAGTACCAGAGGATTTTTGAACACTGAAGCTTTCTTT
CASSTRGFLNTEAFF
>TRBV19|TRBJ2-5|-|TRBD2
TGTGCCAGTAGTACCTATCGGGAGGCCCCGCAAGAGACCCAGTACTTC
CASSTYREAPQETQYF
>TRBV6-5|TRBJ2-3|-|TRBD2
TGTGCCAGCAGTCTAGCGGGAGATGCAGATACGCAGTATTTT
CASSLAGDADTQYF
>TRBV10-2|TRBJ1-2|-|-
TGCGCCAGCAGTGAGTCGGGGGAAACGAACTATGGCTACACCTTC
CASSESGETNYGYTF
>TRBV5-6|TRBJ2-7|-|-
TGTGCCAGCAGCTTGGGAGGCAGCATCCAGTACTTC
CASSLGGSIQYF
>TRBV7-6|TRBJ1-4|-|-
TGTGCCAGCAGCGGGATCAACAGTAATAATGAAAAACTGTTTTTT
CASSGINSNNEKLFF
>TRBV5-1|TRBJ2-7|-|TRBD2
TGCGCCAGCAGCGAAGGGACTAGCGGAATCTACGAGCAGTACTTC
CASSEGTSGIYEQYF
>TRBV19|TRBJ2-7|many|TRBD1
TGTGCCAGTAGTATTTGGCAGGGGGCTAGCTTGACTGAGCAGTACTTC
CASSIWQGASLTEQYF
>TRBV5-1|TRBJ2-1|-|-
TGCGCCAGCAGTTCCACCGCCACGCTACCCTACAATGAGCAGTTCTTC
CASSSTATLPYNEQFF
>TRBV7-2|TRBJ2-5|-|TRBD2
TGTGCCAGCAGCACGATAGCGGGAGGGAAAGAGACCCAGTACTTC
CASSTIAGGKETQYF
>TRBV4-1|TRBJ2-7|-|TRBD1
TGCGCCAGCAGCCAGATGACAGGGTCCGAGCAGTACTTC
CASSQMTGSEQYF
>TRBV7-6|TRBJ2-7|-|-
TGTGCCAGCAGTGATAGGGTGGGCGGAGCATACGAGCAGTACTTC
CASSDRVGGAYEQYF
>TRBV27|TRBJ2-7|-|TRBD2
TGTGCCAGCAGTTTAATAGCGGGGAACTACGAGCAGTACTTC
CASSLIAGNYEQYF
>TRBV28|TRBJ2-5|-|TRBD1
TGTGCCAGCAGTCTTCCCGGGACAGCCAGACAAGAGACCCAGTACTTC
CASSLPGTARQETQYF
>TRBV2|TRBJ2-7|many|-
TGTGCCAGCGAAGAGGGACCAATCTACGAGCAGTACTTC
CASEEGPIYEQYF
>TRBV5-4|TRBJ2-2|-|TRBD2
TGTGCCAGCAGTTTTGGGACTAGCGGGCTCCTCACCGGGGAGCTGTTTTTT
CASSFGTSGLLTGELFF
>TRBV25-1|TRBJ1-1|-|TRBD1
TGTGCCAGCAGTGTACAATGGGAGGGGGCCTTGAGGAAAGCTTTCTTT
CASSVQWEGALRKAFF